The sequence of this TCR beta chain was determined in a study of blood T cells in healthy people across ages. This clonotype has just a few counts. A J-beta primer mix and a sample-barcoded 5' primer were used in a second PCR of roughly 6 to 12 cycles. TCRdb ran MiXCR on the 5' RACE reads and lists one entry per CDR3 protein. The data hold fewer than 2,000,000 distinct CDR3 sequences, with 30% to 40% observed a single time. The germline V gene encodes CDR1 LGHNA and CDR2 YNFKEQ. The V and J ends lost 0 bases and 4 bases, in that order; junction bases with no gene match: 5. This CDR3 region has 15 residues.

The sequenced sample consisted of blood. This clonotype was obtained from a woman in her twenties or thirties in good health. The chain is built from TRBV4-2 and TRBJ1-2, with 7 bases matching TRBD1. The CDR3 bases are TGTGCCAGCAGCCAAGATAGGGGGCACGGCTATGGCTACACCTTC. Amino acids: CASSQDRGHGYGYTF.